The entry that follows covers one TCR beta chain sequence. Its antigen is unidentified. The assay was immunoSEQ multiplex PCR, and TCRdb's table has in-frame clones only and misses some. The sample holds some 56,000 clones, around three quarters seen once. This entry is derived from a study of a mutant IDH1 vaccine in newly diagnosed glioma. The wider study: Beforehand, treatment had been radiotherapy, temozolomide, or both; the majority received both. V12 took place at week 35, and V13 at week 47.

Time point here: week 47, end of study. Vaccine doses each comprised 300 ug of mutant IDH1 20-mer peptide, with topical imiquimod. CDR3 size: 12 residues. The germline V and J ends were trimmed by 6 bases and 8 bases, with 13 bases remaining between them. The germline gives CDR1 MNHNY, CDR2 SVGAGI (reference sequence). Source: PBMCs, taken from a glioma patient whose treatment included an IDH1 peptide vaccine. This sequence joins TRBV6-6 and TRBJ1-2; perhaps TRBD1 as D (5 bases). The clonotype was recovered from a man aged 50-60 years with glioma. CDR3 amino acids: CASSLQGSGYTF. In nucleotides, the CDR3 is TGTGCCAGCAGCCTCCAGGGTAGCGGCTACACCTTC.